The rows below give T cell receptor beta chains drawn from one sample of a study of T cell responses to AZD1222 COVID-19 vaccine. The method was immunoSEQ multiplex PCR; TCRdb's version includes in-frame clones alone and lacks a portion of them. Here the sample spans some 95,000 clones, roughly nine tenths being singletons. Sequencing was performed on peripheral blood, taken on day 0 of AZD1222 vaccination. These receptors all come from an adult in good health. Each CDR3 is given without its conserved first and last residue. Fields, in order: J gene, V gene, CDR3 protein.

j_gene: TRBJ1-1
v_gene: TRBV5-1
CDR3aa: ASSLALVGLNTEAF

j_gene: TRBJ1-3
v_gene: TRBV6-5
CDR3aa: ASKPTAASGNTIY

j_gene: TRBJ1-6
v_gene: TRBV6-5
CDR3aa: ASSYEGHRWD

j_gene: TRBJ2-7
v_gene: TRBV28
CDR3aa: ASSLALTGAIPSHEQY

j_gene: TRBJ2-1
v_gene: TRBV4-3
CDR3aa: ASSQDWVTSGFNEQF

j_gene: TRBJ1-6
v_gene: TRBV30
CDR3aa: AWSPGEGTPLH

j_gene: TRBJ1-1
v_gene: TRBV5-1
CDR3aa: ASSLEGTAAQAF

j_gene: TRBJ2-7
v_gene: TRBV5-1
CDR3aa: ASRQGQGGSYEQY

j_gene: TRBJ1-5
v_gene: TRBV20-1
CDR3aa: SASEGKSNQPQH

j_gene: TRBJ2-7
v_gene: TRBV28
CDR3aa: ASSSLSGGSGGHYEQY

j_gene: TRBJ2-2
v_gene: TRBV4-2
CDR3aa: ASSQEDSGANTGELF

j_gene: TRBJ2-3
v_gene: TRBV7-2
CDR3aa: ASSLLIRVDTQY

j_gene: TRBJ1-1
v_gene: TRBV6-5
CDR3aa: ASRFTGVTEAF

j_gene: TRBJ2-7
v_gene: TRBV4-3
CDR3aa: ASSQDQSYEQY

j_gene: TRBJ1-2
v_gene: TRBV6-5
CDR3aa: ASSPDRDYGYT

j_gene: TRBJ1-4
v_gene: TRBV7-6
CDR3aa: ASSEQGGEAEKLF

j_gene: TRBJ2-7
v_gene: TRBV12-3/TRBV12-4
CDR3aa: ASSLDGDEQY

j_gene: TRBJ1-1
v_gene: TRBV5-1
CDR3aa: ASSLSDRVLNTEAF

j_gene: TRBJ1-4
v_gene: TRBV5-4
CDR3aa: ASSLTTGGIEKLF

j_gene: TRBJ1-5
v_gene: TRBV19
CDR3aa: ASSPSSGIWEPQH

j_gene: TRBJ2-3
v_gene: TRBV5-4
CDR3aa: ASSPPGTSTDTQY

j_gene: TRBJ1-6
v_gene: TRBV19
CDR3aa: ASSTGREGGYNSPLH

j_gene: TRBJ1-1
v_gene: TRBV7-6
CDR3aa: ASSAAPSNTEAF

j_gene: TRBJ2-1
v_gene: TRBV13
CDR3aa: ASSFRGAGRYNEQF

j_gene: TRBJ1-2
v_gene: TRBV29-1
CDR3aa: SVEGGAYGYT

j_gene: TRBJ1-2
v_gene: TRBV6-1
CDR3aa: ASSLGLYGYT

j_gene: TRBJ2-2
v_gene: TRBV9
CDR3aa: ASSGGLAGNTGELF

j_gene: TRBJ2-2
v_gene: TRBV2
CDR3aa: ASRQGRNTGELF

j_gene: TRBJ2-3
v_gene: TRBV3-1/TRBV3-2
CDR3aa: ASSQDKRGGRSTDTQY

j_gene: TRBJ2-7
v_gene: TRBV5-6
CDR3aa: ASSPRDRVSYEQY

j_gene: TRBJ1-2
v_gene: TRBV12-3/TRBV12-4
CDR3aa: ASSRVYAYGYT

j_gene: TRBJ1-5
v_gene: TRBV5-4
CDR3aa: ASSLDGGVGTQH

j_gene: TRBJ2-3
v_gene: TRBV5-1
CDR3aa: ASSVLGGNADTQY

j_gene: TRBJ1-2
v_gene: TRBV5-3
CDR3aa: ARSLANRRRYGYT

j_gene: TRBJ2-7
v_gene: TRBV7-8
CDR3aa: ASSLEWRGAYEQY

j_gene: TRBJ2-2
v_gene: TRBV30
CDR3aa: ALDRSNTGELF

j_gene: TRBJ2-7
v_gene: TRBV9
CDR3aa: ASSPTYGIGGSEQY

j_gene: TRBJ2-1
v_gene: TRBV28
CDR3aa: ASRRLAGGVSSYNEQF

j_gene: TRBJ2-3
v_gene: TRBV7-2
CDR3aa: ASSLALGWADTQY

j_gene: TRBJ2-1
v_gene: TRBV7-6
CDR3aa: ASSLGTFSYNEQF

j_gene: TRBJ2-7
v_gene: TRBV27
CDR3aa: ASSFEGNEQY

j_gene: TRBJ2-5
v_gene: TRBV15
CDR3aa: ATSRAPNPTEGTQY

j_gene: TRBJ1-2
v_gene: TRBV20-1
CDR3aa: SAAPGYT

j_gene: TRBJ2-2
v_gene: TRBV9
CDR3aa: ASSPIRTGNTGELF

j_gene: TRBJ2-7
v_gene: TRBV9
CDR3aa: ASSRYYGGVAYEQY